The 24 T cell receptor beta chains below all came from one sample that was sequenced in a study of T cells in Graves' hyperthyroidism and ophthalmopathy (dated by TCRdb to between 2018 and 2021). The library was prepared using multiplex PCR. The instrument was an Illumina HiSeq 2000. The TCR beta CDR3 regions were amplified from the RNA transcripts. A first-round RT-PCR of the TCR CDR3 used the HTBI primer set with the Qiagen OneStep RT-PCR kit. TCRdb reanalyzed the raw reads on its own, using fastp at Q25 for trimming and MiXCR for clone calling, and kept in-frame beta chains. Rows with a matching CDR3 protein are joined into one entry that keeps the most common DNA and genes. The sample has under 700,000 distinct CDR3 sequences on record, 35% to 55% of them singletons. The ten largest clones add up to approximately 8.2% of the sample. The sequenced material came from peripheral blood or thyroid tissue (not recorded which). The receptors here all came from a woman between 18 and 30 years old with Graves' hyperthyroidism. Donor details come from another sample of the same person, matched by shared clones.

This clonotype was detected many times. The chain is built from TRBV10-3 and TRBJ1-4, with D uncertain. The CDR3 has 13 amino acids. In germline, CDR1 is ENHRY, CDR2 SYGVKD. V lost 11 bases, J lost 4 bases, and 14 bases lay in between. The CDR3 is CARIEAINEKLFF. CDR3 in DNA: TGTGCCCGGATAGAGGCCATTAATGAAAAACTGTTTTTT.

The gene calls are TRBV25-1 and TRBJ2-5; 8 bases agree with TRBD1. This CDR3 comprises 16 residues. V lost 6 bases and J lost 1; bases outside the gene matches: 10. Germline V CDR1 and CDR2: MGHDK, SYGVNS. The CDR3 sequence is CASSTGQGRSQETQYF. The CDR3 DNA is TGTGCCAGCAGCACCGGACAGGGCCGGAGCCAAGAGACCCAGTACTTC.

The CDR3 spells CASSILDRVNQPLHF. For the CDR3, the DNA is TGTGCCAGCAGCATCCTGGACAGGGTTAATCAGCCCCTCCACTTT. The V call is TRBV2, the J call TRBJ1-6, with 8 positions matching TRBD1. Looked up from germline, CDR1 is SNHLY and CDR2 is FYNNEI. V shed 6 bases, J shed 13 bases, and the junction held 14 bases outside the gene matches. CDR3 length: 15 amino acids.

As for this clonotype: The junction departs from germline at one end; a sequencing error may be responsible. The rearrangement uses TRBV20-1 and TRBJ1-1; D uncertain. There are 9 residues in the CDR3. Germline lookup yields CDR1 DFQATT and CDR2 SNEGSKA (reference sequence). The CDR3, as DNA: TGCAGTGCCAGAGACGAAGCTTTCTTT. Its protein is CSARDEAFF.

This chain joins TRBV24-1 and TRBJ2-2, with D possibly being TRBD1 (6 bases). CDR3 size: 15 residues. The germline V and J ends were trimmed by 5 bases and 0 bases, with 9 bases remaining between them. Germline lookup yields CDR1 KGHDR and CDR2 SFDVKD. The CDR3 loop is CATSAGTTNTGELFF. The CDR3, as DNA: TGTGCCACCAGTGCCGGGACAACGAACACCGGGGAGCTGTTTTTT.

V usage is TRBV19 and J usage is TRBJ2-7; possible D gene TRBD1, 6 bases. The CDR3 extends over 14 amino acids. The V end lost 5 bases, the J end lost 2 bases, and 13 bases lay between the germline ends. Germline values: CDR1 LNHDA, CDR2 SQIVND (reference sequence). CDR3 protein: CASSRLTGTYEQYF. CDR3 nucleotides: TGTGCCAGTAGTCGTCTAACAGGGACCTACGAGCAGTACTTC.

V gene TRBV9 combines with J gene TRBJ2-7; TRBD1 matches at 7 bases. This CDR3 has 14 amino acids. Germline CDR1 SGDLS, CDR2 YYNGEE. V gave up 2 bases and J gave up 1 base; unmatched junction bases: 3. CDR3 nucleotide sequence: TGTGCCAGCAGCGTGACAGGGCCTTCCTACGAGCAGTACTTC. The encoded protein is CASSVTGPSYEQYF.

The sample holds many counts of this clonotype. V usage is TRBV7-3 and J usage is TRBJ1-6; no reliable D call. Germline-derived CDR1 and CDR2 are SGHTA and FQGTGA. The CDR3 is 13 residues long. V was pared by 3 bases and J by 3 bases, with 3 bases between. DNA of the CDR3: TGTGCCAGCAGCTTGAGCTATAATTCACCCCTCCACTTT. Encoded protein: CASSLSYNSPLHF.

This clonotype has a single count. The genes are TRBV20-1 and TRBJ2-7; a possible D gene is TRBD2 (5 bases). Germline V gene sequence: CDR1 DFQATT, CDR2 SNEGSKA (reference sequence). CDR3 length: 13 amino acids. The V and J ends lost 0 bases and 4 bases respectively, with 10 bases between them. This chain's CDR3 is CSARDLPGYEQYF. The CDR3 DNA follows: TGCAGTGCTAGAGATTTGCCGGGGTACGAGCAGTACTTC.

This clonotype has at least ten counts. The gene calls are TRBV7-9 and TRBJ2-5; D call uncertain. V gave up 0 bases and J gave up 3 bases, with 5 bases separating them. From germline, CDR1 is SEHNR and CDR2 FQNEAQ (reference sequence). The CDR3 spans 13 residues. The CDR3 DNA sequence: TGTGCCAGCAGCTTAGCTCTAGAAGAGACCCAGTACTTC. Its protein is CASSLALEETQYF.

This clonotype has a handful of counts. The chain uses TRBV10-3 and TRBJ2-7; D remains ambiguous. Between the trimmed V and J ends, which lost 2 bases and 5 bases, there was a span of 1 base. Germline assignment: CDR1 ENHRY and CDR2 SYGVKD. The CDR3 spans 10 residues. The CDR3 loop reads CAISEDEQYF. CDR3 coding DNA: TGTGCCATCAGTGAGGACGAGCAGTACTTC.

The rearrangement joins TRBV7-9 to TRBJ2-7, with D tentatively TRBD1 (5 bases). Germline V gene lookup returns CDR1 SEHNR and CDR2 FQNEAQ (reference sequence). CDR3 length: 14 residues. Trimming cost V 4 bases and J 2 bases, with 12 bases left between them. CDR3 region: CASSSGWTTYEQYF. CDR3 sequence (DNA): TGTGCCAGCAGCTCAGGATGGACAACCTACGAGCAGTACTTC.

The CDR3 DNA follows: TGTGCCAGCAGCTGGAACAATAATGAAAAACTGTTTTTT. It is translated as CASSWNNNEKLFF. The V and J genes are TRBV7-2 and TRBJ1-4; D not certain. Between the trimmed V and J ends, which lost 4 bases and 4 bases, there was a span of 7 bases. The CDR3 consists of 13 residues. Germline V gene data show CDR1 as SGHTA and CDR2 as FQGNSA.

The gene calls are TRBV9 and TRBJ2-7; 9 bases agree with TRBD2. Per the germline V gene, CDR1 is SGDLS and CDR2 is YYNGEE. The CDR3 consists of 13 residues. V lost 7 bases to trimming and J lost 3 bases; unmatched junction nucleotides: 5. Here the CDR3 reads CASSTSGLYEQYF. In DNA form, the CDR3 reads TGTGCCAGCTCGACTAGCGGCCTCTACGAGCAGTACTTC.

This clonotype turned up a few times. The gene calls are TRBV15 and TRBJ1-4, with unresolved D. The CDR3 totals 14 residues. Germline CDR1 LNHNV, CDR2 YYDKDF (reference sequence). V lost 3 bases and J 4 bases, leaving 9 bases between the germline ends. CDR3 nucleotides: TGTGCCACCAGCAGCGGGAGCTATAATGAAAAACTGTTTTTT. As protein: CATSSGSYNEKLFF. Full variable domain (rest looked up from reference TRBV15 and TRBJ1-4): DAMVIQNPRYQVTQFGKPVTLSCSQTLNHNVMYWYQQKSSQAPKLLFHYYDKDFNNEADTPDNFQSRRPNTSFCFLDIRSPGLGDTAMYLCATSSGSYNEKLFFGSGTQLSVL.

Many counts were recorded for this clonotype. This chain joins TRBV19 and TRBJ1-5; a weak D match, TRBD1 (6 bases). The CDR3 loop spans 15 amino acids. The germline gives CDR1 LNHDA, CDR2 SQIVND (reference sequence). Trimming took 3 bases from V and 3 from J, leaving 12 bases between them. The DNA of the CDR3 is TGTGCCAGTAGTATGACCCCAGGGGCCAATCAGCCCCAGCATTTT. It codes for CASSMTPGANQPQHF.

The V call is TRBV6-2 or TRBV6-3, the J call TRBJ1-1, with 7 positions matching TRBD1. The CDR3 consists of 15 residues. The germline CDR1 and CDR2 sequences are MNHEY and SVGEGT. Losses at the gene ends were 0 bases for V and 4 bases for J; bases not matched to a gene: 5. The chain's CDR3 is CASSYSWEGATEAFF. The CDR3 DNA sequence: TGTGCCAGCAGTTACTCTTGGGAGGGGGCCACTGAAGCTTTCTTT.

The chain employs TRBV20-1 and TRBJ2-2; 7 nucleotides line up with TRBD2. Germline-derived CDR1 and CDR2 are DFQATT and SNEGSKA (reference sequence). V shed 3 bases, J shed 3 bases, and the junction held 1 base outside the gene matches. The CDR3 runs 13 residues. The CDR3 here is CSASGRYTGELFF. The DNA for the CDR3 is TGCAGTGCTAGCGGGAGGTACACCGGGGAGCTGTTTTTT.

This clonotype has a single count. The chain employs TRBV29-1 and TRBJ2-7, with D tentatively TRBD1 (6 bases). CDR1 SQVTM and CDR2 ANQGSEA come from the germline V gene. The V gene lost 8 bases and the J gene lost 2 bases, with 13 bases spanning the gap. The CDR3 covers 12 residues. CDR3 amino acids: CSLVQGTYEQYF. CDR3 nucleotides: TGCAGCTTAGTCCAGGGGACCTACGAGCAGTACTTC.

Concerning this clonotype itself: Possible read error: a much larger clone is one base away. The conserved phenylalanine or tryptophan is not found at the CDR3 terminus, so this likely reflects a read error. The CDR3: CAISESNWYEQYY. The CDR3 coding sequence is TGTGCCATCAGTGAGTCGAATTGGTACGAGCAGTACTAC. The rearrangement links TRBV10-3 to TRBJ2-7, with D unclear. The germline gives CDR1 ENHRY, CDR2 SYGVKD. The CDR3 is made up of 13 amino acids. Trimming removed 0 bases from V and 4 bases from J, with 7 bases in between.

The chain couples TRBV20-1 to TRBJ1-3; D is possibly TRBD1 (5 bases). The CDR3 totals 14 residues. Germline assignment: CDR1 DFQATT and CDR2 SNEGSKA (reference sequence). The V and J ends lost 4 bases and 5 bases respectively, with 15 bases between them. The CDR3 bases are TGCAGTGCTAATACTGACAGAGTCAGAAACACCATATATTTT. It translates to CSANTDRVRNTIYF.

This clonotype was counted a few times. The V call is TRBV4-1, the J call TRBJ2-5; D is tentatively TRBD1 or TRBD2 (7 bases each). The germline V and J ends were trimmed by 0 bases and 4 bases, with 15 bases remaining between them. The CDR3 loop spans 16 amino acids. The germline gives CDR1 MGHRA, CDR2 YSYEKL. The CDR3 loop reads CASSQEDQGGIETQYF. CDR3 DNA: TGCGCCAGCAGCCAAGAAGATCAGGGGGGGATAGAGACCCAGTACTTC.

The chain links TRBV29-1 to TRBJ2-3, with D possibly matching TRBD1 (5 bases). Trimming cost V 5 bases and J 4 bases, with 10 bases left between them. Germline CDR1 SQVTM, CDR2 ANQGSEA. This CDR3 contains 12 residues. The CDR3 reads CSVTQGSDTQYF. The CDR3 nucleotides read TGCAGCGTTACCCAGGGTTCAGATACGCAGTATTTT.

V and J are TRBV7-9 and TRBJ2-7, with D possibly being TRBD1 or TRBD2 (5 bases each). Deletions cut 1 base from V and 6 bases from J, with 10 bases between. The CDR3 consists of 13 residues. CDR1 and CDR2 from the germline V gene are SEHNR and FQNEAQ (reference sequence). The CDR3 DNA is TGTGCCAGCAGCTTAGTCCGGGACGGCGAGCAGTACTTC. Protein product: CASSLVRDGEQYF.